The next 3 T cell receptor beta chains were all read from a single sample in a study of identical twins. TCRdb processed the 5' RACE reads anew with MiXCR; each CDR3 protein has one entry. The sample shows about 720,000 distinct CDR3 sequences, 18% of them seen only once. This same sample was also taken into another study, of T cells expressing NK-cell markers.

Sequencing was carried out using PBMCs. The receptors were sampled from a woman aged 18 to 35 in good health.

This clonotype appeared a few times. This CDR3 is CASSFQLAGEETQYF. The CDR3 DNA is TGTGCCAGCAGTTTCCAGCTAGCGGGGGAAGAGACCCAGTACTTC. This chain links TRBV12-3 or TRBV12-4 with TRBJ2-5; 10 bases are shared with TRBD2. The CDR3 is 15 amino acids. V shed 3 bases, J shed 3 bases, and the junction held 4 bases outside the gene matches.

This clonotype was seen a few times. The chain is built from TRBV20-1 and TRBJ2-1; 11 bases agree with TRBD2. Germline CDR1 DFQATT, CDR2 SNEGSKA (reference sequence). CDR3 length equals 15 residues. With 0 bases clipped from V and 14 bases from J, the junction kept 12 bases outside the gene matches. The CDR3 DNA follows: TGCAGTGCTAGAGATGGGACTAGCGGAGGCCCTTTGAAGTTCTTC. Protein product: CSARDGTSGGPLKFF.

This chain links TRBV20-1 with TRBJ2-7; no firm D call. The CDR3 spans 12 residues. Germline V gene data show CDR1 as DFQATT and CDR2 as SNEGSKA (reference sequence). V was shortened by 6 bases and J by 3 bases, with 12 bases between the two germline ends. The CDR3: CSAVGQDYEQYF. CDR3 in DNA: TGCAGTGCAGTCGGGCAGGACTACGAGCAGTACTTC.